This T cell receptor (beta chain) was found in a study of blood T cell repertoires in COVID-19. Points on this clone: One end of the junction fails to match germline, which may point to a read error.

This CDR3 comprises 14 residues. The V gene's germline CDR1 is SSHAT and CDR2 FNYEAQ (reference sequence). Using immunoSEQ multiplex PCR, the repertoire was profiled, and TCRdb retains in-frame clones only, with some absent. The sample holds some 270,000 clones, approximately 83% seen once. This receptor was identified in a woman aged 70-85 years with acute or convalescent COVID-19. The V and J genes are TRBV7-7 and TRBJ1-3; D gene uncertain. Sequenced: peripheral blood. This CDR3 reads CASSSGVSGNTIYF. The CDR3 DNA follows: TGTGCTAGCAGCTCCGGGGTATCTGGAAACACCATATATTTT.